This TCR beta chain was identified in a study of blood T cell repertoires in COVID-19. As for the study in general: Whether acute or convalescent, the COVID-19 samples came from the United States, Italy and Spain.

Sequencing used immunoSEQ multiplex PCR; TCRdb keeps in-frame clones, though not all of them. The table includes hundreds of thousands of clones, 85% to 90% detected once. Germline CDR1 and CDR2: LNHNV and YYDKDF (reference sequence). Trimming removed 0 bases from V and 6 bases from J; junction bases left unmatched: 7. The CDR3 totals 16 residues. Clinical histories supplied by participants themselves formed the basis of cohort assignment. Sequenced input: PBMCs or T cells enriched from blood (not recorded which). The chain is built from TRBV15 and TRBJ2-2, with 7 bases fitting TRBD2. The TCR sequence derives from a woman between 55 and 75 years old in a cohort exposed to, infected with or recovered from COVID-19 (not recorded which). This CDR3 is CATSREFGRRSGELFF. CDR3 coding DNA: TGTGCCACCAGCAGAGAGTTCGGGAGGCGTTCCGGGGAGCTGTTTTTT.